The T cell receptor beta chain under discussion was sequenced for a study of T cells in Graves' hyperthyroidism and ophthalmopathy. Germline V gene data show CDR1 as SGDLS and CDR2 as YYNGEE. The V end lost 0 bases, the J end lost 5 bases, and 10 bases lay between the germline ends. This CDR3 is built from 14 residues. From RNA transcripts, TCR beta CDR3 regions were amplified. During a first-round RT-PCR of the TCR CDR3, the HTBI primer set was used. TCRdb processed the multiplex PCR reads anew with MiXCR; each CDR3 protein has one entry. The table lists over 650,000 distinct CDR3 sequences, about a sixth of them singletons.

This receptor was obtained from a man between 18 and 35 years old with Graves' hyperthyroidism. The V and J genes are TRBV9 and TRBJ2-3, with TRBD2 as a possible D gene (6 bases). The sample consisted of blood. CDR3 loop: CASSVEGLRDTQYF. As DNA, the CDR3 is TGTGCCAGCAGCGTAGAGGGACTCCGAGATACGCAGTATTTT.